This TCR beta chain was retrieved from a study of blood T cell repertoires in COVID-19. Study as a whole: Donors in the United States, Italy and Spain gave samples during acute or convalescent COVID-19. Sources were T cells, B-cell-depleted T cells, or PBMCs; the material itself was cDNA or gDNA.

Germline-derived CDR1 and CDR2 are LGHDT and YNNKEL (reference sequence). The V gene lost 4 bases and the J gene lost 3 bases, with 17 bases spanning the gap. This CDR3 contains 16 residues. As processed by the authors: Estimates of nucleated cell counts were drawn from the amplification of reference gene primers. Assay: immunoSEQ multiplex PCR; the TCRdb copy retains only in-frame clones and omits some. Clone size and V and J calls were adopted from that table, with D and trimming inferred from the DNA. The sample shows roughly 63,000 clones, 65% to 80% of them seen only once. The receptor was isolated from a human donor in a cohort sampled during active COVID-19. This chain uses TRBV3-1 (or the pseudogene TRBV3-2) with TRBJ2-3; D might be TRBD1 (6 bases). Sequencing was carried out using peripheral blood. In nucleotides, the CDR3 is TGTGCCAGCAGCCCTAGGGGGAGCGGTGTTACAGATACGCAGTATTTT. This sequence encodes CASSPRGSGVTDTQYF.